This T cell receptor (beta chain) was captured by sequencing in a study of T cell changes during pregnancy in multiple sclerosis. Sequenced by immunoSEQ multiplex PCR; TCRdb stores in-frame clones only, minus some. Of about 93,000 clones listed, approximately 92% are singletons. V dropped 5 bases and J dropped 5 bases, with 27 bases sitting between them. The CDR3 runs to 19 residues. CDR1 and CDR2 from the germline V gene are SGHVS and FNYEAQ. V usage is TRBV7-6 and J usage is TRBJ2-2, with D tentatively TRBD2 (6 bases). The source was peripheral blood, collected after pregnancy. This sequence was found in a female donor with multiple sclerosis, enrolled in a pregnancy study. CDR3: CASSPRVSRAGPKTGELFF. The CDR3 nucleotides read TGTGCCAGCAGCCCCCGGGTCAGCCGGGCGGGACCCAAAACCGGGGAGCTGTTTTTT. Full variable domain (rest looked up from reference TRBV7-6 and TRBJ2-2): GAGVSQSPRYKVTKRGQDVALRCDPISGHVSLYWYRQALGQGPEFLTYFNYEAQQDKSGLPNDRFSAERPEGSISTLTIQRTEQRDSAMYRCASSPRVSRAGPKTGELFFGEGSRLTVL.